The present TCR beta chain was sequenced within a study of T cells after yellow fever vaccination. Study details: Memory subsets EM, EMRA, CM and Tscm were separated by sorting based on CD3, CD45RA, CCR7 and CD95. In the case of low-cell-number fractions, SMART-Seq v4 Ultra Low Input was used for preparation.

Study-wide results and limits: Few clonotypes appeared in both CD4 and CD8 compartments. Detected again after the booster were most primary-vaccination clones, at nearly 97% CD4 and 80% to 90% CD8.

Via MiXCR, TCRdb re-called the 5' RACE reads, giving one row per CDR3 protein. The sample consists of about 58,000 distinct CDR3 sequences, about 5.2% of them appearing once. Germline CDR1 MNHEY, CDR2 SMNVEV (reference sequence). The CDR3 length is 15 residues. The V and J ends lost 5 bases and 2 bases respectively, with 13 bases between them. The receptor's source is a man younger than 30 who received the YFV17D yellow fever vaccine. The genes are TRBV27 and TRBJ2-1; D is possibly TRBD1 (6 bases). Material: PBMCs, either bulk or a sorted T-cell subset (CD4+, CD8+, memory, or dextramer-sorted; not recorded which), obtained on the day of the yellow fever booster vaccination. This CDR3 reads CASSGGGQPYNEQFF. In DNA form, the CDR3 reads TGTGCCAGCAGTGGTGGGGGCCAGCCCTACAATGAGCAGTTCTTC.